This T cell receptor (beta chain) came from a study of cytomegalovirus exposure and HLA in healthy donors. The study's findings and limits: In a later analysis, TCR beta V- and J-gene trimming showed a link to a missense DCLRE1C variant. A later analysis reported that several of the most significant clusters appeared to be linked to common viral pathogens, among them Epstein-Barr virus. A highly shared variant cluster was judged a likely technical artifact.

Points on this clone: The antigen is unknown.

The CDR3 has 15 amino acids. Trimming shortened V by 0 bases and J by 4 bases, and 11 bases separated the two germline ends. CDR1 LGHNA and CDR2 YSLEER come from the germline V gene. The PCR ran on 60 Vbeta and 13 Jbeta primers. Assay: immunoSEQ multiplex PCR; the TCRdb copy retains only in-frame clones and omits some. Among under 200,000 clones, around 81% were seen once, and the ten largest hold around 5.7%. Material: PBMCs. The V call is TRBV4-3, the J call TRBJ2-3, with D possibly matching TRBD2 (7 bases). This sequence originates from a middle-aged man in good health and CMV-seronegative. CDR3 sequence (DNA): TGCGCCAGCAGCCAAGATCGAGGGGGGGCAGATACGCAGTATTTT. It codes for CASSQDRGGADTQYF.